This passage covers 14 T cell receptor beta chains from one sample sequenced in a study of shared clonotypes between healthy human individuals. Only in-frame clones appear in the TCRdb table, and some are missing; sequencing was by immunoSEQ multiplex PCR. Among about 2 million clones, about 94% were seen once, and the ten largest hold roughly 1.2%. Naive CD8 cells lacked CD45RO and underwent positive selection for CCR7, leaving out terminally differentiated effector memory CD45RA+ cells. The source material was naive CD8+ T cells sorted from blood. The receptors originated from a man younger than 35 in good health.

The chain uses TRBV18 and TRBJ2-7, with D perhaps TRBD1 (7 bases). Looked up from germline, CDR1 is KGHSH and CDR2 is LQKENI. The V and J ends lost 3 bases and 2 bases respectively, with 14 bases between them. The CDR3 loop spans 15 amino acids. The CDR3: CASSPLTGTPYEQYF. The DNA for the CDR3 is TGTGCCAGCTCACCCTTGACAGGGACTCCCTACGAGCAGTACTTC. The variable domain in full, completed from reference TRBV18 and TRBJ2-7, reads NAGVMQNPRHLVRRRGQEARLRCSPMKGHSHVYWYRQLPEEGLKFMVYLQKENIIDESGMPKERFSAEFPKEGPSILRIQQVVRGDSAAYFCASSPLTGTPYEQYFGPGTRLTVT.

This sequence joins TRBV7-9 and TRBJ2-2; no firm D call. The length of the CDR3 is 13 residues. Germline values: CDR1 SEHNR, CDR2 FQNEAQ (reference sequence). The V gene lost 1 base and the J gene lost 7 bases, with 7 bases spanning the gap. CDR3: CASSLVLGGELFF. The DNA of the CDR3 is TGTGCCAGCAGCTTAGTTCTGGGCGGGGAGCTGTTTTTT.

The chain couples TRBV2 to TRBJ2-2; 11 positions match TRBD1. Germline values: CDR1 SNHLY, CDR2 FYNNEI. Trimming cost V 7 bases and J 6 bases; bases outside gene matches: 13. This CDR3 contains 17 residues. CDR3 sequence: CASTSEWGQGVSGELFF. DNA for the CDR3: TGTGCCAGCACCTCAGAGTGGGGACAGGGGGTTTCCGGGGAGCTGTTTTTT.

The CDR3 loop reads CASSNGGYEQYF. DNA for the CDR3: TGTGCCAGCAGCAACGGGGGGTACGAGCAGTACTTC. The J gene is TRBJ2-7, the V gene TRBV2, with 7 bases aligning to TRBD2. The CDR3 is 12 residues long. The V gene end was trimmed by 6 bases and the J gene end by 4 bases; junction bases not matched to a gene: 3. The germline V gene has CDR1 SNHLY and CDR2 FYNNEI.

In this sample, this clone turned up a few times. V usage is TRBV30 and J usage is TRBJ1-4; D unresolved. The CDR3 runs to 15 residues. From germline, CDR1 is GTSNPN and CDR2 SVGIG (reference sequence). CDR3 sequence: CAWGFGGTTNEKLFF. As DNA, the CDR3 is TGTGCTTGGGGTTTTGGAGGAACAACTAATGAAAAACTGTTTTTT.

This clone was counted a single time. J is TRBJ1-6 and V is TRBV30; D may be TRBD1 (5 bases). The germline V and J ends were trimmed by 0 bases and 2 bases, with 14 bases remaining between them. Germline-derived CDR1 and CDR2 are GTSNPN and SVGIG (reference sequence). The length of the CDR3 is 17 residues. Here the CDR3 reads CAWSVRGGEPYNSPLHF. The CDR3, as DNA: TGTGCCTGGAGTGTACGAGGAGGGGAGCCCTATAATTCACCCCTCCACTTT.

The gene calls are TRBV11-2 and TRBJ2-5; 12 bases align to TRBD1. V trimming: 6 bases; J trimming: 7 bases; junction bases outside the gene matches: 15. The germline V gene has CDR1 SGHAT and CDR2 FQNNGV. This CDR3 comprises 17 residues. CDR3 sequence reads: CASSTGTGGSKFGTQYF. Here the CDR3 DNA reads TGTGCCAGCAGTACCGGGACAGGGGGCTCGAAATTCGGGACCCAGTACTTC.

The chain combines TRBV5-1 with TRBJ2-1; TRBD1 or TRBD2 may be the D gene (5 bases each). The germline V gene encodes CDR1 SGHRS and CDR2 YFSETQ. Trimming shortened V by 1 base and J by 5 bases, and 19 bases separated the two germline ends. The CDR3 spans 17 residues. CDR3 amino acids: CASSLFPGLSGHNEQFF. CDR3 coding DNA: TGCGCCAGCAGCTTGTTTCCCGGTCTATCGGGGCACAATGAGCAGTTCTTC.

Turning to this clone: The sample has other DNA sequences that encode this CDR3 too. This sequence joins TRBV5-1 and TRBJ2-2; tentative D call: TRBD1 (5 bases). The CDR3 totals 12 residues. V lost 5 bases, J lost 4 bases, and 6 bases lay in between. Germline CDR1 is SGHRS and CDR2 is YFSETQ. As DNA, the CDR3 is TGCGCCAGCAGTACAGGCACCGGGGAGCTGTTTTTT. It is translated as CASSTGTGELFF.

This chain links TRBV7-9 with TRBJ2-7, with TRBD1 identical over 10 bases. Trimming took 4 bases from V and 3 from J; bases not matched to a gene: 9. The CDR3 totals 16 residues. Germline CDR1 SEHNR, CDR2 FQNEAQ (reference sequence). CDR3 protein: CASSSPLGTGDYEQYF. Written as DNA, the CDR3 is TGTGCCAGCAGCTCCCCACTGGGGACAGGGGACTACGAGCAGTACTTC.

The chain is built from TRBV7-8 and TRBJ1-1; 7 bases line up with TRBD1. The CDR3 has 16 amino acids. The V and J ends lost 4 bases and 3 bases, in that order; junction bases with no gene match: 11. The V gene's germline CDR1 is SGHVS and CDR2 FQNEAQ. This chain's CDR3 is CASSSRLGQVDTEAFF. Written as DNA, the CDR3 is TGTGCCAGCAGCTCCCGCCTTGGACAGGTTGACACTGAAGCTTTCTTT. The full variable domain, its missing parts supplied by reference TRBV7-8 and TRBJ1-1, is GAGVSQSPRYKVAKRGQDVALRCDPISGHVSLFWYQQALGQGPEFLTYFQNEAQLDKSGLPSDRFFAERPEGSVSTLKIQRTQQEDSAVYLCASSSRLGQVDTEAFFGQGTRLTVV.

The chain employs TRBV11-2 and TRBJ2-1; perhaps TRBD2 as D (5 bases). The V and J ends lost 1 base and 4 bases respectively, with 11 bases between them. The CDR3 contains 15 residues. Germline V gives CDR1 SGHAT, CDR2 FQNNGV. The CDR3 reads CASSLGESGYNEQFF. Here the CDR3 DNA reads TGTGCCAGCAGCTTAGGAGAGTCGGGGTACAATGAGCAGTTCTTC.

The chain employs TRBV6-5 and TRBJ1-5; D remains unclear. The CDR3 loop spans 14 amino acids. Trimming shortened V by 4 bases and J by 0 bases, and 7 bases separated the two germline ends. Per germline, CDR1 MNHEY and CDR2 SVGAGI. The CDR3 nucleotides read TGTGCCAGCAGTTCCTTCCATAGCAATCAGCCCCAGCATTTT. Translated: CASSSFHSNQPQHF.

CDR3 in amino acids: CAISLAGVHEQYF. The DNA for the CDR3 is TGTGCCATCTCACTAGCGGGGGTTCACGAGCAGTACTTC. The rearrangement joins TRBV28 to TRBJ2-7, with TRBD2 matching over 11 bases. Germline loops: CDR1 MDHEN, CDR2 SYDVKM. This CDR3 comprises 13 residues. V lost 10 bases, J lost 5 bases, and 7 bases stayed unmatched.